Listed below are T cell receptor beta chains from one sample, sequenced in a study of T cells in Graves' hyperthyroidism and ophthalmopathy. TCRdb itself ran the multiplex PCR reads through MiXCR, one entry per CDR3 protein. This sample has about 500,000 distinct CDR3 sequences, with over 15% found just once. Input material: blood. Receptors were obtained from a woman younger than 30 with Graves' hyperthyroidism. CDR3s include the opening cysteine and the closing phenylalanine or tryptophan. The order of the fields is V gene, J gene, clone size, D gene, CDR3 DNA, CDR3 protein. A D gene is named only where the DNA matches it firmly. Clone size is shown for a subset of rows, as once, few, many or a class of expanded clone.

TRBV7-2	TRBJ2-5	few	.	TGTGCCAGCAGCTTAGTGGATGGCCAAGAGACCCAGTACTTC	CASSLVDGQETQYF
TRBV11-3	TRBJ2-1	few	.	TGTGCCAGCAGCCCCGGGGCGGCGACCTACAATGAGCAGTTCTTC	CASSPGAATYNEQFF
TRBV5-1	TRBJ2-1	many	TRBD2	TGCGCCAGCAGCCTCCGGACTAGCTCCTACAATGAGCAGTTCTTC	CASSLRTSSYNEQFF
TRBV18	TRBJ1-4	few	TRBD1	TGTGCCAGCTCACCAACCCAAGGACAGGGGGAAAAACTGTTTTTT	CASSPTQGQGEKLFF
TRBV19	TRBJ1-1	many	.	TGTGCCAGTAGTATAGATCTTGGGGGCAATGAAGCTTTCTTT	CASSIDLGGNEAFF
TRBV6-2/TRBV6-3	TRBJ2-7	many	.	TGTGCCAGCAGCGACAGGTACGAGCAGTACTTC	CASSDRYEQYF
TRBV7-2	TRBJ2-5	many	TRBD2	TGTGCCAGCAGCAGGCTTCTAGCGGGGGGTAACCAAGAGACCCAGTACTTC	CASSRLLAGGNQETQYF
TRBV5-1	TRBJ2-7	many	TRBD1	TGCGCCAGCAGCAAACCCGGGACAGGGGACGAGCAGTACTTC	CASSKPGTGDEQYF
TRBV11-3	TRBJ2-1	.	.	TGTGCCAGCAGCGAAATCTACAATGAGCAGTTCTTC	CASSEIYNEQFF
TRBV7-9	TRBJ2-2	many	.	TGTGCCAGCAGCAATGGACTAATCGGGGAGCTGTTTTTT	CASSNGLIGELFF
TRBV28	TRBJ2-7	.	TRBD2	TGTGCCAGCAGCCCCGGCTGGGCGGGAGGTAACGAGCAGTACTTC	CASSPGWAGGNEQYF
TRBV5-6	TRBJ1-4	few	TRBD1	TGTGCCAGCAGCTTGGCCATTGGACAGGGATCGAGGGATGAAAAACTGTTTTTT	CASSLAIGQGSRDEKLFF
TRBV7-2	TRBJ1-4	many	.	TGTGCCAGCAGTAGAGGAAAAACACGGGAAGAAAAACTGTTTTTT	CASSRGKTREEKLFF
TRBV18	TRBJ1-3	.	.	TGTGCCAGCTCACCACCCGGGAGGGGCTCTGGAAACACCATATATTTT	CASSPPGRGSGNTIYF
TRBV3-1	TRBJ2-5	few	TRBD1	TGTGCCAGCAGCCAAGGTGCAGGGGGCGCGGAGACCCAGTACTTC	CASSQGAGGAETQYF
TRBV5-1	TRBJ2-3	.	.	TGCGCCAGCAGCGCCGACAGCTCACAGATAACGCAGTATTTT	CASSADSSQITQYF
TRBV5-6	TRBJ2-1	once	.	TGTGCCAGCAGCTCCGCTGGAGGCTTCAGCTCCTGCAATGAGCAGTTCTTC	CASSSAGGFSSCNEQFF
TRBV29-1	TRBJ1-1	many	.	TGCAGCGTTGAGGGACTATTGAACACTGAAGCTTTCTTT	CSVEGLLNTEAFF
TRBV3-1	TRBJ2-1	.	.	TGTGCCAGCAGCCCTTTTGGAGGGGTGAATGAGCAGTTCTTC	CASSPFGGVNEQFF
TRBV6-1	TRBJ1-3	.	TRBD1	TGTGCCAGCAGTTATACCCCAGGGGGGTCTGGAAACACCATATATTTT	CASSYTPGGSGNTIYF
TRBV11-2	TRBJ2-4	.	.	TGTGCCAGCAGCTTAGAGCCCGGGGTTCAGTACTTC	CASSLEPGVQYF
TRBV2	TRBJ2-1	.	.	TGTGCCAGCAGTGATACAGGGATGGATGAGCAGTTCTTC	CASSDTGMDEQFF
TRBV3-1	TRBJ2-5	.	TRBD1	TGTGCCAGCAGCCAACAGGGGGACCAAGAGACCCAGTACTTC	CASSQQGDQETQYF
TRBV3-1	TRBJ2-5	many	TRBD2	TGTGCCAGCAGCCAAGCTGGCGGGAGTGGAGAGACCCAGTACTTC	CASSQAGGSGETQYF
TRBV4-1	TRBJ1-6	many	.	TGCGCCAGCAGTCGGATTCCTAATTCACCCCTCCACTTT	CASSRIPNSPLHF
TRBV2	TRBJ1-2	.	TRBD1	TGTGCCAGCGGAACAAATCCTACAGGGGGCGATGGCTACACCTTC	CASGTNPTGGDGYTF
TRBV7-2	TRBJ2-7	many	TRBD2	TGTGCCAGCAGCTTAAGGGGACTAGCGGGCCTCTCCTACGAGCAGTACTTC	CASSLRGLAGLSYEQYF
TRBV7-9	TRBJ2-7	many	.	TGTGCCAGCAGTCGGCGAGGGGGGAACGAGCAGTACTTC	CASSRRGGNEQYF
TRBV20-1	TRBJ2-2	.	TRBD2	TGCAGTGCTAGAGATCTACTAGCGGGAGGGCCCATTGGCGGGGAGCTGTTTTTT	CSARDLLAGGPIGGELFF
TRBV4-1	TRBJ2-3	few	TRBD2	TGCGCCAGCAGCCAAGTATGGGGGGGGAGCACAGATACGCAGTATTTT	CASSQVWGGSTDTQYF
TRBV11-2	TRBJ2-7	many	TRBD1	TGTGCCAGCAGCACCGGGACAGGGGGCTACGAGCAGTACTTC	CASSTGTGGYEQYF
TRBV12-3/TRBV12-4	TRBJ2-1	.	TRBD1	TGTGCCAGCAGTTTATACCGGGACAGCCCTAACAATGAGCAGTTCTTC	CASSLYRDSPNNEQFF
TRBV2	TRBJ2-2	.	.	TGTGCCAGCAGTGAACATCCCCCCGGGGAGCTGTTTTTT	CASSEHPPGELFF
TRBV29-1	TRBJ1-4	few	.	TGCAGCGTCGCATCCCGGCAGGATGAAAAACTGTTTTTT	CSVASRQDEKLFF
TRBV20-1	TRBJ1-5	.	.	TGCAGTGCTAGAGAATTTGGAAGCGATCAGCCCCAGCATTTT	CSAREFGSDQPQHF
TRBV15	TRBJ1-1	few	.	TGTGCCACCAGCAGAGGTTTGGGAAAAACTGAAGCTTTCTTT	CATSRGLGKTEAFF
TRBV6-2/TRBV6-3	TRBJ2-7	many	.	TGTGCCAGCTGCGACCGGCTTTCCTACGAGCAGTACTTC	CASCDRLSYEQYF
TRBV5-1	TRBJ2-5	.	TRBD2	TGCGCCAGCAGCTTGGGACTAGCGGGTGTGAAGACCCAGTACTTC	CASSLGLAGVKTQYF
TRBV11-2	TRBJ1-4	many	.	TGTGCCAGCAGATCAGTCGAAAAACTGTTTTTT	CASRSVEKLFF
TRBV30	TRBJ1-1	many	.	TGTGCCTGGAGTGTAACGGGACGGCTGAACACTGAAGCTTTCTTT	CAWSVTGRLNTEAFF
TRBV9	TRBJ2-1	many	.	TGTGCCAGCAGCGTAGCTTCGGGGCAAGAGCAGTTCTTC	CASSVASGQEQFF
TRBV7-8	TRBJ2-3	.	TRBD1	TGTGCCAGCAGCTTACGGGACAGGGAACTTGTAGATACGCAGTATTTT	CASSLRDRELVDTQYF
TRBV15	TRBJ1-1	many	.	TGTGCCACCAGCAGAGAGACCGAGGGTAGCGCTGAAGCTTTCTTT	CATSRETEGSAEAFF
TRBV6-1	TRBJ2-7	few	.	TGTGCCAGCAGAAAAACTCGGACAGCCAGGGACGAGCAGTACTTC	CASRKTRTARDEQYF
TRBV11-3	TRBJ2-1	many	TRBD2	TGTGCCAGCAGCGCAGAGGGGGGACTAGCGTCCTACAATGAGCAGTTCTTC	CASSAEGGLASYNEQFF
TRBV2	TRBJ2-7	many	.	TGTGCCAGCAGTGAGGCCGACATTCCCCTATACGAGCAGTACTTC	CASSEADIPLYEQYF
TRBV2	TRBJ1-6	many	.	TGTGCCAGCAGTGAAGACGAGGACACTTGGAATTCACCCCTCCACTTT	CASSEDEDTWNSPLHF
TRBV15	TRBJ2-7	few	.	TGTGCCACCAGCAGAGATCTTGACAGGCTACCCGAGCAGTACTTC	CATSRDLDRLPEQYF
TRBV2	TRBJ1-4	few	TRBD1	TGTGCCAGCACCAGACAGGGGGCAGGTGAAAAACTGTTTTTT	CASTRQGAGEKLFF
TRBV4-1	TRBJ2-3	.	TRBD2	TGCGCCAGCAGGCGGGAGGACAGCACAGATACGCAGTATTTT	CASRREDSTDTQYF
TRBV28	TRBJ2-7	.	.	TGTGCCAGCAGACTCCGCACGGCGGGCTTTGGCGAGCAGTACTTC	CASRLRTAGFGEQYF
TRBV24-1	TRBJ2-1	few	.	TGTGCCACCAGTGAGCCATCCGGGACCCCCACCTACAATGAGCAGTTCTTC	CATSEPSGTPTYNEQFF
TRBV12-3/TRBV12-4	TRBJ2-1	.	.	TGTGCCAGCGGAATCGCGGGACTTGACAATGAGCAGTTCTTC	CASGIAGLDNEQFF
TRBV4-1	TRBJ2-3	many	.	TGCGCCAGCAGCCCTGGAAAGGATACGCAGTATTTT	CASSPGKDTQYF
TRBV10-3	TRBJ2-1	.	TRBD1	TGTGCCATCATATCCGGGACAGGGGAAAATGAGCAGTTCTTC	CAIISGTGENEQFF
TRBV6-1	TRBJ1-5	many	.	TGTGCCAGCAGTTCGGGACGGTATAGCAATCAGCCCCAGCATTTT	CASSSGRYSNQPQHF
TRBV20-1	TRBJ1-3	many	.	TGCAGTGCTCGGGACGTTGGAAACACCATATATTTT	CSARDVGNTIYF